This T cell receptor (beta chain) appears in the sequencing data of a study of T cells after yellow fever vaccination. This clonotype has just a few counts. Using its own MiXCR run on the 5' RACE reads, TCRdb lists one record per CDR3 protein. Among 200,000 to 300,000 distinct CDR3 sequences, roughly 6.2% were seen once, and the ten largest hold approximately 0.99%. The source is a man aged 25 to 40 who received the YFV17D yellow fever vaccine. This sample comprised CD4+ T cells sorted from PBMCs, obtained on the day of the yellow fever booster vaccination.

This CDR3 is CSAPLAGVQFF. The CDR3 region has the DNA TGCAGTGCACCCTTAGCGGGGGTGCAGTTCTTC. The chain joins TRBV20-1 to TRBJ2-1; 9 positions agree with TRBD2. V dropped 6 bases and J dropped 12; count of bases not matched to a gene: 6. Germline loops: CDR1 DFQATT, CDR2 SNEGSKA (reference sequence). The CDR3 is made up of 11 amino acids.